The 17 T cell receptor beta chains presented below share a single source sample, sequenced in a study of identical twins. MiXCR was run by TCRdb on the 5' RACE reads, yielding one entry per CDR3 protein. This table holds 500,000 to 650,000 distinct CDR3 sequences, around 20% found once. These records were also assigned to another study, of yellow fever vaccine responses in identical twins.

Material: CD4+ T cells sorted from blood. These receptor sequences come from a woman aged 18-29 years in good health.

This clonotype has ten or more counts. This chain joins TRBV24-1 and TRBJ2-2; D is unresolved. Germline CDR1 reads KGHDR; CDR2 reads SFDVKD. The length of the CDR3 is 15 residues. Trimming left V 1 base short and J 2 bases short, with 7 bases between. The CDR3 here is CATSDLQKNTGELFF. The CDR3 DNA sequence: TGTGCCACCAGTGATTTACAGAAAAACACCGGGGAGCTGTTTTTT.

J is TRBJ2-1 and V is TRBV5-1, with 12 bases matching TRBD2. Unmatched junction bases numbered 9, after V lost 1 base and J lost 7 bases. There are 17 residues in the CDR3. Per germline, CDR1 SGHRS and CDR2 YFSETQ. The CDR3 DNA follows: TGCGCCAGCAGCTTGACGCTGACTAGCGGGAGTTTAAATGAGCAGTTCTTC. This codes for CASSLTLTSGSLNEQFF.

The chain couples TRBV10-3 to TRBJ2-5; TRBD2 agrees at 13 bases. Trimming removed 3 bases from V and 4 bases from J; junction bases left unmatched: 14. Looked up from germline, CDR1 is ENHRY and CDR2 is SYGVKD. The CDR3 loop spans 19 amino acids. CDR3 loop: CAISESGGTSGKGGETQYF. The CDR3 DNA sequence: TGTGCCATCAGTGAATCCGGAGGGACTAGCGGGAAGGGGGGAGAGACCCAGTACTTC.

This clonotype appeared a few times. V usage is TRBV14 and J usage is TRBJ2-7; D remains unclear. CDR3 length: 12 residues. Germline values: CDR1 SGHDN, CDR2 FVKESK. The V gene lost 2 bases and the J gene lost 7 bases, with 9 bases spanning the gap. In DNA form, the CDR3 reads TGTGCCAGCAGCCAACTCTGGGATGAGCAGTACTTC. Its translation is CASSQLWDEQYF.

This clonotype was observed a handful of times. The chain combines TRBV9 with TRBJ2-5; D is unresolved. Looked up from germline, CDR1 is SGDLS and CDR2 is YYNGEE. Trimming stripped 4 bases from V and 0 bases from J, with 13 bases between. The CDR3 has 15 amino acids. The CDR3 is CASSTPHEYQETQYF. CDR3 sequence (DNA): TGTGCCAGCAGCACTCCCCATGAGTACCAAGAGACCCAGTACTTC.

CDR3 sequence reads: CSVVTGAGHEQYF. CDR3 DNA: TGCAGCGTCGTGACAGGGGCCGGCCACGAGCAGTACTTC. V is TRBV29-1 and J is TRBJ2-7; TRBD1 matches 8 bases. CDR1 SQVTM and CDR2 ANQGSEA come from the germline V gene. The ends lost 6 bases at V and 5 bases at J; junction bases unmatched: 9. The CDR3 is 13 residues long.

This clonotype was detected a few times. The gene calls are TRBV3-1 and TRBJ2-1; TRBD2 agrees at 7 bases. The CDR3 length is 17 residues. Germline CDR1 LGHDT, CDR2 YNNKEL (reference sequence). The V and J ends lost 5 bases and 1 base, in that order; junction bases with no gene match: 11. The CDR3 sequence is CASSAVEAGLSYNEQFF. The CDR3 nucleotides are TGTGCCAGCAGCGCCGTCGAAGCGGGACTTTCCTACAATGAGCAGTTCTTC.

The chain has TRBV5-1 and TRBJ2-2; 8 nucleotides line up with TRBD2. The germline CDR1 and CDR2 sequences are SGHRS and YFSETQ. Trimming took 0 bases from V and 2 from J; bases not matched to a gene: 6. The CDR3 runs 17 residues. CDR3 loop: CASSLVVAGPNTGELFF. The CDR3 region has the DNA TGCGCCAGCAGCTTGGTAGTAGCGGGGCCTAACACCGGGGAGCTGTTTTTT. Drawing the rest from reference TRBV5-1 and TRBJ2-2, the complete variable domain is KAGVTQTPRYLIKTRGQQVTLSCSPISGHRSVSWYQQTPGQGLQFLFEYFSETQRNKGNFPGRFSGRQFSNSRSEMNVSTLELGDSALYLCASSLVVAGPNTGELFFGEGSRLTVL.

This clonotype appeared a few times. The gene calls are TRBV4-2 and TRBJ2-7, with D uncertain. Germline V gives CDR1 LGHNA, CDR2 YNFKEQ. The CDR3 has 14 amino acids. The germline V and J ends were trimmed by 4 bases and 2 bases, with 12 bases remaining between them. The DNA for the CDR3 is TGTGCCAGCAGCCCCTCCGACTTCCCCTACGAGCAGTACTTC. It encodes CASSPSDFPYEQYF.

This clonotype turned up a few times. This chain links TRBV5-1 with TRBJ2-7; 15 nucleotides align to TRBD2. The J segment lost 0 bases and the V segment lost 4 bases, leaving 11 bases of the junction unmatched. CDR1 and CDR2 from the germline V gene are SGHRS and YFSETQ. The CDR3 is 19 residues long. CDR3 nucleotides: TGCGCCAGCAGCATAACCGGGACTAGCGGGAGGTACCACTCCTACGAGCAGTACTTC. This gives the protein CASSITGTSGRYHSYEQYF.

This chain connects TRBV4-1 to TRBJ2-5, with 11 bases aligning to TRBD2. The junction had 2 bases not matched to a gene; V was cut back by 1 base and J by 4 bases. The V gene's germline CDR1 is MGHRA and CDR2 YSYEKL. The CDR3 consists of 15 residues. The CDR3 DNA reads TGCGCCAGCAGCCAAGTACTAGCGGGAGCAGAGACCCAGTACTTC. The encoded protein is CASSQVLAGAETQYF.

The chain has TRBV4-2 and TRBJ2-4, with D hard to call. This CDR3 contains 14 residues. CDR1 and CDR2 (germline): LGHNA, YNFKEQ. Trimming pared 1 base from V and 8 bases from J, leaving 12 bases between. The chain's CDR3 is CASSQGTGPDIQYF. CDR3 nucleotide sequence: TGTGCCAGCAGCCAAGGTACGGGCCCTGACATTCAGTACTTC.

CDR3 amino acids: CASSHAQGGEQYV. The CDR3 nucleotides are TGTGCCAGCAGCCACGCGCAGGGTGGCGAGCAGTACGTC. The chain recombines TRBV3-1 with TRBJ2-7; possible D gene TRBD1, 5 bases. In germline, CDR1 is LGHDT, CDR2 YNNKEL (reference sequence). V shed 3 bases and J shed 6 bases, with 12 bases lying between them. This CDR3 contains 13 residues.

This clonotype was counted a few times. This rearrangement joins TRBV7-3 to TRBJ2-2; D unclear. This CDR3 spans 15 amino acids. Germline V gene sequence: CDR1 SGHTA, CDR2 FQGTGA. V shed 5 bases and J shed 4 bases, with 14 bases lying between them. DNA of the CDR3: TGTGCCAGCAGCCAAAGCCCACAAGTCACCGGGGAGCTGTTTTTT. Its protein is CASSQSPQVTGELFF.

The chain uses TRBV5-1 and TRBJ2-7, with TRBD2 as a possible D gene (6 bases). The V gene's germline CDR1 is SGHRS and CDR2 YFSETQ. Trimming pared 0 bases from V and 6 bases from J, leaving 10 bases between. The CDR3 extends over 13 amino acids. The CDR3 nucleotides are TGCGCCAGCAGCTTGGAACTAGCTTCCGAGCAGTACTTC. Amino acid sequence: CASSLELASEQYF.

V is TRBV27 and J is TRBJ2-4, with D maybe TRBD1 (5 bases). Germline values: CDR1 MNHEY, CDR2 SMNVEV (reference sequence). Trimming removed 6 bases at V and 7 bases at J, with 10 bases between. The CDR3 has 12 residues. CDR3 DNA sequence: TGTGCCAGCAGGGGGCGCGCGAACATTCAGTACTTC. Encoded protein: CASRGRANIQYF.

This clonotype was found a few times. This chain uses TRBV6-5 with TRBJ2-3, with TRBD2 matching over 10 bases. The CDR3 spans 17 residues. J lost 4 bases, V lost 0 bases, and 7 bases had no gene match. Germline V gene data show CDR1 as MNHEY and CDR2 as SVGAGI. CDR3 sequence reads: CASSYSKAGGAADTQYF. CDR3 coding DNA: TGTGCCAGCAGTTACTCGAAAGCGGGAGGGGCGGCAGATACGCAGTATTTT.